This is a list of T cell receptor beta chains from one sample in a study of T cells in localized non-small cell lung cancer. The assay was immunoSEQ multiplex PCR, and TCRdb's table has in-frame clones only and misses some. The table includes 40,000 to 60,000 clones, more than 75% detected once. Sequencing was performed on PBMCs, taken before any cancer treatment. The receptors were gathered from a female donor with stage II lung adenocarcinoma. Both conserved end residues are part of each CDR3. Fields, in order: J gene, clone size, D gene, V gene, CDR3 DNA, CDR3 protein. A D gene is named only where the DNA matches it firmly. Where a row states a size, it is once, few, many or the class of an expanded clone; other rows omit it.

TRBJ2-5 - - TRBV9 TGTGCCAGTGGGGGGGAGACCCAGTACTTC CASGGETQYF
TRBJ1-1 - TRBD1 TRBV5-1 TGCGCCAGCAGCCAAACGGACAGGAGGACTGAAGCTTTCTTT CASSQTDRRTEAFF
TRBJ2-4 - - TRBV7-2 TGTGCCAGCAGCTACTCCAACCAGGGGTTTAAGTACTTC CASSYSNQGFKYF
TRBJ2-7 - - TRBV21-1 TGTGCCAGCAGCAAAGTGGGGGCAGGCCACTACGAGCAGTACTTC CASSKVGAGHYEQYF
TRBJ2-3 - - TRBV2 TGTGCCAGCAATTGGGGAAGCACAGATACGCAGTATTTT CASNWGSTDTQYF
TRBJ2-1 few - TRBV5-1 TGCGCCAGCAGCTTCGGATGGGGGACGGGCCAGCAGTTCTTC CASSFGWGTGQQFF
TRBJ1-5 few TRBD1 TRBV6-7 TGTGCCAGCAGTAATAACCTAGGAGACAGGGGAAATCAGCCCCAGCATTTT CASSNNLGDRGNQPQHF
TRBJ1-1 - - TRBV30 TGTGCCTGGAGCAGGGACACTGAAGCTTTCTTT CAWSRDTEAFF
TRBJ1-6 few TRBD1 TRBV6-5 TGTGCCAGCAGTTACACCCGGACAGGGGATTCACCCCTCCACTTT CASSYTRTGDSPLHF
TRBJ2-7 - TRBD2 TRBV5-1 TGCGCCAGCAGGTTAGCGGGGGGTTCATCCTACGAGCAGTACTTC CASRLAGGSSYEQYF
TRBJ2-1 - - TRBV21-1 TGTGCCAGCAGCCCTGTTACTAGCGGGGTTTACAATGAGCAGTTCTTC CASSPVTSGVYNEQFF
TRBJ2-1 - TRBD2 TRBV27 TGTGCCAGCAGTTTACTAGCGGGGGAGGGAGAGCAGTTCTTC CASSLLAGEGEQFF
TRBJ1-2 once TRBD1 TRBV28 TGTGCCAGCAGCCTTCCCGTCCGGGACAGCTATGGCTACACCTTC CASSLPVRDSYGYTF
TRBJ2-1 - - TRBV5-4 TGTGCCAGCAGCTTGGCCCCCTACAATGAGCAGTTCTTC CASSLAPYNEQFF